This T cell receptor beta chain stems from a study of cytomegalovirus exposure and HLA in healthy donors. Vbeta (60) and Jbeta (13) primers were used in the PCR. Profiling relied on immunoSEQ multiplex PCR, and the TCRdb table lists in-frame clones only, not all of them. The data contain around 130,000 clones, approximately 89% of them singletons. The sample holds a few counts of this clone. The V gene's germline CDR1 is SGHRS and CDR2 YFSETQ. The length of the CDR3 is 11 residues. V lost 3 bases and J lost 2, with 3 bases in between. Donors likely had unrecorded immune exposures despite being nominally healthy when sampled.

The clonotype comes from a woman aged 25 to 39 in good health and CMV-seropositive. The V and J genes are TRBV5-1 and TRBJ2-7; D ambiguous. Material for sequencing was PBMCs. CDR3 DNA sequence: TGCGCCAGCAGCTCCGCCTACGAGCAGTACTTC. It encodes CASSSAYEQYF. The full variable domain, rest sourced from reference TRBV5-1 and TRBJ2-7, is KAGVTQTPRYLIKTRGQQVTLSCSPISGHRSVSWYQQTPGQGLQFLFEYFSETQRNKGNFPGRFSGRQFSNSRSEMNVSTLELGDSALYLCASSSAYEQYFGPGTRLTVT.